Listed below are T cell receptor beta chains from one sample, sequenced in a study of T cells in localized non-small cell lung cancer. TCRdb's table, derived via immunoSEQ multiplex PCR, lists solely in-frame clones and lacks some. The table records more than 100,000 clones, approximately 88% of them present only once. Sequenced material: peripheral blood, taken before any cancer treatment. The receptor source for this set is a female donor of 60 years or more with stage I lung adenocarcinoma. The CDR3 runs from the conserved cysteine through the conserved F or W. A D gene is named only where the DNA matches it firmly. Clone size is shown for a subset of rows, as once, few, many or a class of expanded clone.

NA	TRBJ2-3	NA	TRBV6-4	TGTGCCAGCAGTGAACAGGCTTTTAAGGATACGCAGTATTTT	CASSEQAFKDTQYF
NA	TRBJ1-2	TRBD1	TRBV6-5	TGTGCCAGCAGTGGACAGGGACAGGGGTATAATGGCTACACCTTC	CASSGQGQGYNGYTF
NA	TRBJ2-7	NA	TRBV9	TGTGCCAGCAGCGTTGGCGGGGCTAGCTCCTACGAGCAGTACTTC	CASSVGGASSYEQYF
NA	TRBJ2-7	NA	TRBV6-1	TGTGCCAGCACGTTAGGGGTAGCCTACGAGCAGTACTTC	CASTLGVAYEQYF
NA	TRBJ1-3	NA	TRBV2	TGTGCCAGCAGTGAAGGTACAGGGCCCGGAAACACCATATATTTT	CASSEGTGPGNTIYF
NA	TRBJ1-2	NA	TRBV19	TGTGCCAGTAGTATTTACAGGGAGACTGGCTACACCTTC	CASSIYRETGYTF
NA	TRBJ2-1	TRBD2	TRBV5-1	TGCGCCAGCAGTGAGGGGACTAGCTACAATGAGCAGTTCTTC	CASSEGTSYNEQFF
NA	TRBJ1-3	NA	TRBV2	TGTGCCAGTAGCCGGGACCTCTCTGGAAACACCATATATTTT	CASSRDLSGNTIYF
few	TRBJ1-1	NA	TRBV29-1	TGCAGCGTTGGTCCGTGGGGGGGAGAAGCTTTCTTT	CSVGPWGGEAFF
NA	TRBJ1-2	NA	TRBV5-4	TGTGCCAGCAGCACCTTCGACAGCGAAAACTATGGCTACACCTTC	CASSTFDSENYGYTF
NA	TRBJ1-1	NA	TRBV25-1	TGTGCCAGCTCATCCCCCGGGACATACAAAAGGGCTTTCTTT	CASSSPGTYKRAFF
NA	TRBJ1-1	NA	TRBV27	TGTGCCAGCAGTTTAAGGCACCGGAACACTGAAGCTTTCTTT	CASSLRHRNTEAFF
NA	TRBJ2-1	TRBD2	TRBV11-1	TGTGCCAGCAGCACGGGACTAGCGGGAGATCGCGAGCAGTTCTTC	CASSTGLAGDREQFF
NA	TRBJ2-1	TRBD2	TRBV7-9	TGTGCCAGCAGCCCCGGACTAGCGCCTAACAATGAGCAGTTCTTC	CASSPGLAPNNEQFF
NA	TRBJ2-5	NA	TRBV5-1	TGCGCCAGCAGCTTGGTATCGGCAGCAATTGGGGAGACCCAGTACTTC	CASSLVSAAIGETQYF
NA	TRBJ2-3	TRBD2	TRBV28	TGTGCCAGCACCAGACTAGCGGAGGAGGGGGGGTCGCAGTATTTT	CASTRLAEEGGSQYF
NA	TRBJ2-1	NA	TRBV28	TGTGCCAGCATGCGGGACAGATCATACAATGAGCAGTTCTTC	CASMRDRSYNEQFF
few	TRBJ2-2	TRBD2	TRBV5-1	TGCGCCAGCAGCGGGGTTAGCGGGAGGGCCCGCACCGGGGAGCTGTTTTTT	CASSGVSGRARTGELFF
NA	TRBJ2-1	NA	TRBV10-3	TGTGCCATCAGCGGGGGCTCGGAGCAGTTCTTC	CAISGGSEQFF
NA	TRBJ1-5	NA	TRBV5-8	TGTGCCAGCAGCTTGTCCGGGGTGCGCAATCAGCCCCAGCATTTT	CASSLSGVRNQPQHF
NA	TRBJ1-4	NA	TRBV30	TGTGCCTGGAAGCAGGGGCAAAAGGGAGCAACTAATGAAAAACTGTTTTTT	CAWKQGQKGATNEKLFF
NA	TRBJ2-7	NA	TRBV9	TGTGCCAGCAGCCCCCTGGTTGAGGACGAGCAGTACTTC	CASSPLVEDEQYF
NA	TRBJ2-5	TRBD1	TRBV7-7	TGTGCTAGCAGCTTTACAGGGGCGCTTTACCAAGAGACCCAGTACTTC	CASSFTGALYQETQYF
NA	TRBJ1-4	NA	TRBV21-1	TGTGCCAGCAGCGATACAAGACAAGTAAATGAAAAACTGTTTTTT	CASSDTRQVNEKLFF
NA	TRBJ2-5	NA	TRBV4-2	TGTGCCAGCAGCCAAGATTTCTTAAAGGGTGGAGAGACCCAGTACTTC	CASSQDFLKGGETQYF